The clone carrying this T cell receptor beta chain was seen more than once but under ten times. Its antigen is currently unknown. The data are from a study of tumour-infiltrating T cells in Burkitt lymphoma. Background on the study: All epidemiological Burkitt lymphoma subtypes were represented in the cohort. Overall and progression-free survival were predicted by productive clonality.

Sequenced by immunoSEQ multiplex PCR; TCRdb stores in-frame clones only, minus some. This sample carries tens of thousands of clones, roughly 31% of them seen once, and the ten largest clones take around 2.9%. General study results and limits: Several public clonotypes recurred in numerous Burkitt lymphoma patients.

Germline loops: CDR1 SGHRS, CDR2 YFSETQ. Trimming took 2 bases from V and 5 from J; bases not matched to a gene: 12. The CDR3 is made up of 17 amino acids. This sequence was found in a human donor with Burkitt lymphoma. The sequencing sample was made of tumor tissue. The chain is built from TRBV5-1 and TRBJ2-2, with 7 bases that match TRBD2. CDR3 loop: CASSLSLAGDLTGELFF. In nucleotides, the CDR3 is TGCGCCAGCAGCTTATCTTTGGCGGGGGACCTAACCGGGGAGCTGTTTTTT.